This TCR beta chain was retrieved from a study of human T cells and chemical hapten exposure. Described time point: pre-sensitization, week 0. Treatment given: therapeutic diphenylcyclopropenone sensitization with weekly scalp DPC. The CDR3 runs to 12 residues. V gave up 5 bases and J gave up 11 bases, with 15 bases separating them. The germline CDR1 and CDR2 sequences are MDHEN and SYDVKM. On this clonotype: Its antigen is currently unknown.

Study processing details: Per sample, the median was around 100,000 TCRs, with values from about 24,000 to 680,000. TCRdb analysed the RACE reads with MiXCR anew, one entry per CDR3 protein. TCRdb, not the authors, supplied the V and J calls. The table shows some 74,000 distinct CDR3 sequences, with 14% occurring only once. Overall study results and limits: The study found expanded TCRs formed significantly more large CDR3 similarity clusters than controls.

This clonotype was obtained from a woman in her fifties or sixties with alopecia areata. Some clones in this sample may be carry-over from other donors' samples. The sample here was whole blood, taken in connection with sensitization to the hapten diphenylcyclopropenone (DPC). The chain couples TRBV28 to TRBJ1-1; D is unresolved. The CDR3 reads CASSIQALGAFF. CDR3 nucleotide sequence: TGTGCCAGCAGTATCCAGGCGCTGGGTGCTTTCTTT. Full variable domain (outside the CDR3, taken from reference TRBV28 and TRBJ1-1): DVKVTQSSRYLVKRTGEKVFLECVQDMDHENMFWYRQDPGLGLRLIYFSYDVKMKEKGDIPEGYSVSREKKERFSLILESASTNQTSMYLCASSIQALGAFFGQGTRLTVV.